Below, 24 T cell receptor beta chains from the same sample are listed, as sequenced in a study of control samples from healthy donors and cancer patients. Here immunoSEQ multiplex PCR was the method, and the copy in TCRdb shows in-frame clones only, minus some. The sample has fewer than 200,000 clones, just over 95% seen once; the top ten hold over 1%. Sequencing was performed on blood. These receptors all come from a woman in her 30s in good health.

The rearrangement links TRBV29-1 to TRBJ1-1; perhaps TRBD1 as D (5 bases). The ends were cut back, 4 bases at V and 4 bases at J, with 10 bases in the middle. Germline V lookup: CDR1 SQVTM, CDR2 ANQGSEA. The CDR3 runs to 12 residues. The CDR3 bases are TGCAGCGTTGGGCAGGGTTCCACTGAAGCTTTCTTT. This gives the protein CSVGQGSTEAFF.

The chain has TRBV4-1 and TRBJ1-5; 9 bases match TRBD1. The CDR3 is made up of 17 amino acids. V dropped 3 bases and J dropped 3; count of bases not matched to a gene: 9. Germline values: CDR1 MGHRA, CDR2 YSYEKL. The DNA of the CDR3 is TGCGCCAGCAGCCAGAAGACAGGGGGGGGTTACAATCAGCCCCAGCATTTT. It yields the protein CASSQKTGGGYNQPQHF.

The chain combines TRBV27 with TRBJ1-2; the D is unclear. Trimming cost V 0 bases and J 2 bases, with 4 bases left between them. The CDR3 loop spans 13 amino acids. CDR1 MNHEY and CDR2 SMNVEV come from the germline V gene (reference sequence). The CDR3 is CASSLSGNYGYTF. The DNA for the CDR3 is TGTGCCAGCAGTTTATCTGGGAACTATGGCTACACCTTC.

In this sample, this clone turned up a few times. V is TRBV27 and J is TRBJ1-1, with 9 nucleotides matching TRBD1. From germline, CDR1 is MNHEY and CDR2 SMNVEV (reference sequence). The ends lost 6 bases at V and 4 bases at J; junction bases unmatched: 6. This CDR3 has 14 amino acids. CDR3 protein: CASRQGAGITEAFF. The CDR3 nucleotides read TGTGCCAGCAGACAGGGGGCCGGGATCACTGAAGCTTTCTTT.

The DNA of the CDR3 is TGTGCCAGCAGTTACTCGAGGGATCAGCCCCAGCATTTT. Protein sequence: CASSYSRDQPQHF. The genes are TRBV6-6 and TRBJ1-5; D not certain. CDR3 length: 13 residues. Germline V gene lookup returns CDR1 MNHNY and CDR2 SVGAGI (reference sequence). Trimming cost V 0 bases and J 5 bases, with 5 bases left between them.

The rearrangement joins TRBV6-5 to TRBJ2-1; TRBD2 aligns across 15 bases. The germline V gene encodes CDR1 MNHEY and CDR2 SVGAGI. V was pared by 4 bases and J by 11 bases, with 6 bases of the junction left unmatched. CDR3 length equals 15 residues. As DNA, the CDR3 is TGTGCCAGCAGTTCCGGGACTAGCGGGAGGTCACAGCAGTTCTTC. Translation gives CASSSGTSGRSQQFF.

This chain links TRBV5-1 with TRBJ2-5, with D possibly TRBD2 on 5 matching bases. Germline V CDR1 and CDR2: SGHRS, YFSETQ. This CDR3 is 14 amino acids long. Trimming removed 3 bases from V and 4 bases from J, with 13 bases in between. CDR3 region: CASSWVSGGETQYF. DNA for the CDR3: TGCGCCAGCAGCTGGGTATCTGGAGGAGAGACCCAGTACTTC.

This chain connects TRBV5-1 to TRBJ2-1; 7 nucleotides line up with TRBD2. The CDR3 consists of 16 residues. Germline V gene lookup returns CDR1 SGHRS and CDR2 YFSETQ. After removal of 1 base from V and 5 bases from J, the junction contained 9 bases not matched to a gene. CDR3 sequence reads: CASSLTGAGTNNEQFF. The CDR3 region has the DNA TGCGCCAGCAGCTTGACCGGGGCCGGGACTAACAATGAGCAGTTCTTC.

The chain links TRBV9 to TRBJ2-2; tentative D call: TRBD2 (5 bases). This CDR3 region has 15 residues. V was clipped by 1 base and J by 4 bases, with 11 bases between them. Germline V gene data show CDR1 as SGDLS and CDR2 as YYNGEE. The CDR3 protein is CASSVNEGFTGELFF. The CDR3 DNA sequence: TGTGCCAGCAGCGTAAATGAGGGCTTCACCGGGGAGCTGTTTTTT.

The chain uses TRBV7-6 and TRBJ2-1, with D possibly being TRBD2 (7 bases). CDR1 is SGHVS and CDR2 is FNYEAQ in the germline V gene. This CDR3 spans 16 amino acids. Trimming left V 3 bases short and J 7 bases short, with 19 bases between. CDR3 sequence (DNA): TGTGCCAGCAGCTTGAGGGGGGGCCTAACTAGAAATGAGCAGTTCTTC. Translation gives CASSLRGGLTRNEQFF.

The chain employs TRBV19 and TRBJ2-1; D possibly uses TRBD1 or TRBD2 (5 bases each). This CDR3 spans 14 amino acids. Germline lookup yields CDR1 LNHDA and CDR2 SQIVND (reference sequence). V was cut by 8 bases and J by 4 bases, with 15 bases left in between. In DNA form, the CDR3 reads TGTGCCAGTGGGACGGGGAGTGGGTACAATGAGCAGTTCTTC. Translation gives CASGTGSGYNEQFF.

This chain uses TRBV29-1 with TRBJ2-7; TRBD2 matches 8 bases. V was pared by 2 bases and J by 0 bases, with 3 bases of the junction left unmatched. Germline V gene sequence: CDR1 SQVTM, CDR2 ANQGSEA. The CDR3 loop spans 14 amino acids. The CDR3 sequence is CSVELAGASYEQYF. The CDR3, as DNA: TGCAGCGTTGAACTAGCGGGCGCCTCCTACGAGCAGTACTTC.

The J gene is TRBJ1-1, the V gene TRBV4-1; D gene unclear. Germline V CDR1 and CDR2: MGHRA, YSYEKL. V dropped 0 bases and J dropped 7 bases, with 15 bases sitting between them. The CDR3 is 15 amino acids. The CDR3 region has the DNA TGCGCCAGCAGCCAAGATCCAGGCACCTTCTATGAAGCTTTCTTT. Its protein is CASSQDPGTFYEAFF.

V usage is TRBV25-1 and J usage is TRBJ1-1; TRBD1 is a possible D gene (5 bases). V was trimmed by 7 bases and J by 5 bases, leaving 14 bases between them. CDR1 and CDR2 from the germline V gene are MGHDK and SYGVNS. CDR3 size: 13 residues. The CDR3 loop reads CASKGLGGTEAFF. CDR3 DNA: TGTGCCAGCAAGGGACTCGGCGGGACTGAAGCTTTCTTT.

The gene calls are TRBV30 and TRBJ1-6; 8 bases fit TRBD1. After removal of 0 bases from V and 9 bases from J, the junction contained 4 bases not matched to a gene. There are 14 residues in the CDR3. Germline V gene data show CDR1 as GTSNPN and CDR2 as SVGIG (reference sequence). CDR3 nucleotides: TGTGCCTGGAGTGTAGGACAGGGCGGTTCACCCCTCCACTTT. Translating gives CAWSVGQGGSPLHF.

The table lists this clone with a count of one. This chain links TRBV25-1 with TRBJ1-6; D gene uncertain. Germline lookup yields CDR1 MGHDK and CDR2 SYGVNS. This CDR3 region has 14 residues. Trimming shortened V by 2 bases and J by 9 bases, and 11 bases separated the two germline ends. CDR3 in amino acids: CASSEIWIASPLHF. CDR3 coding DNA: TGTGCCAGCAGTGAAATCTGGATCGCTTCACCCCTCCACTTT.

CDR3 protein: CASSSPDRGEAFF. CDR3 sequence (DNA): TGTGCCAGCAGTTCCCCGGACAGGGGCGAAGCTTTCTTT. V usage is TRBV12-3 or TRBV12-4 and J usage is TRBJ1-1; TRBD1 matches 9 bases. The CDR3 length is 13 residues. Trimming took 4 bases from V and 8 from J; bases not matched to a gene: 5.

The J gene is TRBJ1-5, the V gene TRBV28; TRBD1 is a possible D gene (6 bases). The CDR3 sequence is 14 residues long. CDR1 and CDR2 (germline): MDHEN, SYDVKM. Between the trimmed V and J ends, which lost 5 bases and 4 bases, there was a span of 12 bases. The CDR3 sequence: CASSVTGGNQPQHF. The CDR3 nucleotides read TGTGCCAGCAGTGTGACAGGAGGGAATCAGCCCCAGCATTTT.

This chain links TRBV28 with TRBJ2-1; D call uncertain. Germline-derived CDR1 and CDR2 are MDHEN and SYDVKM. The CDR3 has 15 residues. Trimming took off 8 bases at V and 6 bases at J, with 20 bases between the two ends. The CDR3 protein is CASAPDTPSSNEQFF. DNA of the CDR3: TGTGCCAGCGCCCCGGATACGCCTTCGAGCAATGAGCAGTTCTTC. The full variable domain, in which reference TRBV28 and TRBJ2-1 provide the parts outside the CDR3, is DVKVTQSSRYLVKRTGEKVFLECVQDMDHENMFWYRQDPGLGLRLIYFSYDVKMKEKGDIPEGYSVSREKKERFSLILESASTNQTSMYLCASAPDTPSSNEQFFGPGTRLTVL.

This chain uses TRBV5-4 with TRBJ2-5; a possible D gene is TRBD2 (5 bases). V lost 0 bases and J 4 bases, leaving 13 bases between the germline ends. The CDR3 consists of 15 residues. Germline CDR1 reads SGHNT; CDR2 reads YYREEE (reference sequence). CDR3 sequence (DNA): TGTGCCAGCAGCTTGGTTGGTGGGAGAGGAGAGACCCAGTACTTC. Translation: CASSLVGGRGETQYF.

The rearrangement joins TRBV6-5 to TRBJ2-2, with D maybe TRBD2 (5 bases). The CDR3 covers 14 residues. V shed 2 bases and J shed 5 bases, with 9 bases lying between them. In germline, CDR1 is MNHEY, CDR2 SVGAGI. The CDR3 spells CASSYVATTGELFF. In nucleotides, the CDR3 is TGTGCCAGCAGTTACGTAGCGACTACCGGGGAGCTGTTTTTT.

The genes are TRBV15 and TRBJ1-1, with a possible D match to TRBD1 (6 bases). The CDR3 contains 14 residues. The germline V gene has CDR1 LNHNV and CDR2 YYDKDF (reference sequence). Between the trimmed V and J ends, which lost 0 bases and 4 bases, there was a span of 9 bases. In DNA form, the CDR3 reads TGTGCCACCAGCAGAGATCAAGGGGGCACTGAAGCTTTCTTT. This translates into CATSRDQGGTEAFF.

This chain joins TRBV5-1 and TRBJ1-4, with D possibly matching TRBD1 (6 bases). This CDR3 region has 12 residues. V gave up 1 base and J gave up 8 bases, with 6 bases separating them. The germline V gene has CDR1 SGHRS and CDR2 YFSETQ. In nucleotides, the CDR3 is TGCGCCAGCAGCTTGCAGGGGGAAAAACTGTTTTTT. This encodes CASSLQGEKLFF. Complete variable domain (other parts from reference TRBV5-1 and TRBJ1-4): KAGVTQTPRYLIKTRGQQVTLSCSPISGHRSVSWYQQTPGQGLQFLFEYFSETQRNKGNFPGRFSGRQFSNSRSEMNVSTLELGDSALYLCASSLQGEKLFFGSGTQLSVL.

The CDR3, as DNA: TGTGCCTGGAGCATAGGGCAAGAGACCCAGTACTTC. Protein product: CAWSIGQETQYF. This chain joins TRBV30 and TRBJ2-5; D gene uncertain. The germline gives CDR1 GTSNPN, CDR2 SVGIG (reference sequence). V was trimmed by 3 bases and J by 2 bases, leaving 7 bases between them. The CDR3 sequence is 12 residues long.